The clone carrying this TCR beta chain was seen once. The data are from a study of cytomegalovirus exposure and HLA in healthy donors. About the research overall: The roughly 120 million unique TCR beta sequences, from approximately 170 million T cells, were found by an earlier analysis.

The study sampled nominally healthy donors, though unrecorded immune exposures were likely. Germline lookup yields CDR1 PRHDT and CDR2 FYEKMQ (reference sequence). CDR3 length equals 15 residues. V gave up 3 bases and J gave up 4 bases; unmatched junction bases: 6. Amplification used 60 Vbeta primers and 13 Jbeta primers. Method: immunoSEQ multiplex PCR; TCRdb's copy keeps in-frame clones and lacks some. Counted here are under 200,000 clones, roughly 74% occurring once; the ten biggest clones make up less than 6%. V and J are TRBV13 and TRBJ1-5; TRBD1 matches 7 bases. The sequenced sample was PBMCs. The source of this sequence is a woman aged 30 to 39 in good health and CMV-seropositive. The CDR3 sequence: CASSFGQEENQPQHF. The CDR3 coding sequence is TGTGCCAGCAGCTTCGGACAGGAAGAGAATCAGCCCCAGCATTTT.